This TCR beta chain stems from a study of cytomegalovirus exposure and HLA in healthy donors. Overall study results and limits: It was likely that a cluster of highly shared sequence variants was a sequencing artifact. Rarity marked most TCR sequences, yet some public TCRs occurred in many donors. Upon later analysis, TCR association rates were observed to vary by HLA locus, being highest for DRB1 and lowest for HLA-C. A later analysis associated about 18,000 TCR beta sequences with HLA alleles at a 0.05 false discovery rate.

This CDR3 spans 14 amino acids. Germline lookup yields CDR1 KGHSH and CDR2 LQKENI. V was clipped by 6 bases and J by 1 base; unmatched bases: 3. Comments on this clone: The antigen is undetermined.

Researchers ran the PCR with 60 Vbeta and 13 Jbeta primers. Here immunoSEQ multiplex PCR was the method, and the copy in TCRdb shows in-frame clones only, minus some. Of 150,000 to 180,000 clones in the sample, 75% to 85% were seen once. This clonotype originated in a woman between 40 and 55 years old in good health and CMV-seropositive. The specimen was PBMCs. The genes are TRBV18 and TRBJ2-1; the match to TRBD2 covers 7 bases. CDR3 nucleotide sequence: TGTGCCAGCTCTACTAGCGCTTCCTACAATGAGCAGTTCTTC. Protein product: CASSTSASYNEQFF.